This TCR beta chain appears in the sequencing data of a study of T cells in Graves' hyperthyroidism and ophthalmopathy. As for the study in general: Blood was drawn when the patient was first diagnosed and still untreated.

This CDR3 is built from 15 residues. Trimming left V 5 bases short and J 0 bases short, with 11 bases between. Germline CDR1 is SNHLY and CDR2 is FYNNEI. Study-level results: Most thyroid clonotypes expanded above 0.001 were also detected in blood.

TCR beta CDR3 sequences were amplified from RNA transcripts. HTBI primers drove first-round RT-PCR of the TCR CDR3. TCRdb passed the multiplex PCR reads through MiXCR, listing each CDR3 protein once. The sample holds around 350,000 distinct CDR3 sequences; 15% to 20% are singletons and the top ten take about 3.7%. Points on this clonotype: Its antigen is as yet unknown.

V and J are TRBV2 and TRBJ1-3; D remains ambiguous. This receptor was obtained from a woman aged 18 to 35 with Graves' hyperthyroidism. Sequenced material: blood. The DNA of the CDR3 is TGTGCCAGCAGTCCGGGAGGGCTCTCTGGAAACACCATATATTTT. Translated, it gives CASSPGGLSGNTIYF.